These T cell receptor beta chains were read from a single sample in a study of CD8 T cell repertoires and HIV-1 epitope variants. The repertoire was sequenced with immunoSEQ multiplex PCR; TCRdb's copy has only in-frame clones and lacks some. The sample carries about 95,000 clones, just under 75% recorded once. Material: uncultured baseline CD8+ T cells from peripheral blood mononuclear cells (PBMCs). The receptors were gathered from a male donor with HIV. The CDR3 runs from the conserved cysteine through the conserved F or W. The D gene is left open where the match is weak. Clone size is not always given. Where it is, it says once, few, many or a class for expanded clones.

TRBV30	TRBD1	TRBJ1-2	-	CAWAGQGAPGYTF	TGTGCCTGGGCGGGACAGGGGGCGCCTGGCTACACCTTC
TRBV5-4	TRBD1	TRBJ1-6	-	CASSQDRGTYNSPLHF	TGTGCCAGCAGCCAGGACAGGGGAACCTATAATTCACCCCTCCACTTT
TRBV4-3	-	TRBJ1-2	-	CASSQDSGDPYGYTF	TGCGCCAGCAGCCAAGATAGCGGGGATCCCTATGGCTACACCTTC
TRBV5-1	TRBD1	TRBJ1-1	once	CASSFFGTGSGNTEAFF	TGCGCCAGCAGCTTTTTTGGGACAGGGAGTGGGAACACTGAAGCTTTCTTT
TRBV5-4	-	TRBJ1-1	-	CASSHPGTVNTEAFF	TGTGCCAGCAGCCACCCGGGGACGGTGAACACTGAAGCTTTCTTT
TRBV7-2	TRBD2	TRBJ2-1	-	CASSLDGGSYNEQFF	TGTGCCAGCAGCTTAGACGGGGGGTCCTACAATGAGCAGTTCTTC
TRBV6-5	-	TRBJ1-1	once	CASTPALWGAEAFF	TGTGCCAGCACCCCAGCGTTGTGGGGGGCTGAAGCTTTCTTT
TRBV7-9	-	TRBJ2-5	-	CASSLLDQETQYF	TGTGCCAGCAGCCTACTAGACCAAGAGACCCAGTACTTC
TRBV28	TRBD2	TRBJ2-1	-	CASSLLAEYNEQFF	TGTGCCAGCAGTTTACTAGCGGAATACAATGAGCAGTTCTTC
TRBV27	TRBD1	TRBJ2-7	-	CASMRAGGMPLPSPYEQYF	TGTGCCAGCATGAGGGCAGGGGGCATGCCACTACCTTCACCCTACGAGCAGTACTTC
TRBV13	-	TRBJ1-2	few	CASSGGRGRIYGYTF	TGTGCCAGCAGCGGGGGCCGGGGCAGAATCTATGGCTACACCTTC
TRBV28	TRBD2	TRBJ2-7	-	CASSFSGRGYEQYF	TGTGCCAGCAGTTTTAGCGGGAGGGGCTACGAGCAGTACTTC
TRBV6-1	-	TRBJ2-7	-	CASSASSLGWEQYF	TGTGCCAGCAGTGCTTCCTCTTTAGGGTGGGAGCAGTACTTC
TRBV9	-	TRBJ1-1	-	CASSPDTYSTEAFF	TGTGCCAGCAGTCCCGACACGTATTCCACTGAAGCTTTCTTT